The subject of this entry is one TCR beta chain. Antigen specificity is unknown. The assay was immunoSEQ multiplex PCR, and TCRdb's table has in-frame clones only and misses some. Among about 130,000 clones listed, about 91% were seen once. The V end lost 0 bases, the J end lost 2 bases, and 12 bases lay between the germline ends. CDR3 size: 16 residues. Germline V CDR1 and CDR2: LGHNA, YSLEER. These data are taken from a study of T cell responses to AZD1222 COVID-19 vaccine. In the study overall: Combined were second doses at about 4 or about 12 weeks. General study results and limits: Regions left unmutated in variants are reportedly the target of nearly half of spike-specific TCRs. The span of vaccine-associated CD4 TCRs extended across spike, with dominance at 160-218 and 743-854. Clonal diversity was possibly underestimated; the donors were predominantly white British and more often female.

The rearrangement joins TRBV4-3 to TRBJ2-3; D not certain. The TCR sequence derives from an adult in good health. Source: peripheral blood, taken on day 0 of AZD1222 vaccination. The CDR3 reads CASSQDRTPYTDTQYF. CDR3 nucleotides: TGCGCCAGCAGCCAAGATAGGACCCCTTACACAGATACGCAGTATTTT.